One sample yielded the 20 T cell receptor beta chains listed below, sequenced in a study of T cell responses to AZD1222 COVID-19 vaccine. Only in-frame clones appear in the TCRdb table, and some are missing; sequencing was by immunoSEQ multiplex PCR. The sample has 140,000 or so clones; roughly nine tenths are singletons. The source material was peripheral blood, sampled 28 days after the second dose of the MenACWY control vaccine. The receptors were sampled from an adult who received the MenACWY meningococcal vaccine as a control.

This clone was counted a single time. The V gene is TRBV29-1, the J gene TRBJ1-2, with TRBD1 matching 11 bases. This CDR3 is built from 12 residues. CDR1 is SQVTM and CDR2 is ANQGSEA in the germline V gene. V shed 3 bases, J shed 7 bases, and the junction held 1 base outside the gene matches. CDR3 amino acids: CSVEGQGVGYTF. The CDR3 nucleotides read TGCAGCGTTGAGGGACAGGGGGTTGGCTACACCTTC.

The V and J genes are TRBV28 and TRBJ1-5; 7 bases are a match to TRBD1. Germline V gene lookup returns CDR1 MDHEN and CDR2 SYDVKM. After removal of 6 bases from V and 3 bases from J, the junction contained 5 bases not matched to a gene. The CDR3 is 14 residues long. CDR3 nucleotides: TGTGCCAGCAGAACGGGACAGAACAATCAGCCCCAGCATTTT. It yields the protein CASRTGQNNQPQHF.

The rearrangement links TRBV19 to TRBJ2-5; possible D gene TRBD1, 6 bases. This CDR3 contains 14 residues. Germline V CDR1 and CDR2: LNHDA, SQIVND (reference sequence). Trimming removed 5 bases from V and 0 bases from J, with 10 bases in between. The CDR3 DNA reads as TGTGCCAGTAGTCGGACAGCGTACCAAGAGACCCAGTACTTC. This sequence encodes CASSRTAYQETQYF. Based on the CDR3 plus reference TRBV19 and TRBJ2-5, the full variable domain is DGGITQSPKYLFRKEGQNVTLSCEQNLNHDAMYWYRQDPGQGLRLIYYSQIVNDFQKGDIAEGYSVSREKKESFPLTVTSAQKNPTAFYLCASSRTAYQETQYFGPGTRLLVL.

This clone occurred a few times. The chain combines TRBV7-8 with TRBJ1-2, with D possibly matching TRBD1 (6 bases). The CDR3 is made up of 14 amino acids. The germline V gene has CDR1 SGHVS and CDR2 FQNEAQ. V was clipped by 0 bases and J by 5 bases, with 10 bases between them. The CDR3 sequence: CASSLAGASYGYTF. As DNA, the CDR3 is TGTGCCAGCAGCTTAGCGGGGGCTAGTTATGGCTACACCTTC.

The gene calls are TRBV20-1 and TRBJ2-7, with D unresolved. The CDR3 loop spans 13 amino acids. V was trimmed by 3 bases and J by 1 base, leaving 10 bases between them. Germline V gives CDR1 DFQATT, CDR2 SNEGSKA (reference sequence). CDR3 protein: CSASGQRSYEQYF. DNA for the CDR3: TGCAGTGCTAGTGGCCAGAGGTCCTACGAGCAGTACTTC.

The CDR3 loop is CASRSPAGGTDTQYF. CDR3 in DNA: TGTGCCAGCAGGTCACCAGCGGGAGGAACAGATACGCAGTATTTT. The chain recombines TRBV28 with TRBJ2-3; 9 bases map to TRBD2. The length of the CDR3 is 15 residues. V lost 6 bases and J lost 3; bases outside the gene matches: 7. Germline V gene lookup returns CDR1 MDHEN and CDR2 SYDVKM.

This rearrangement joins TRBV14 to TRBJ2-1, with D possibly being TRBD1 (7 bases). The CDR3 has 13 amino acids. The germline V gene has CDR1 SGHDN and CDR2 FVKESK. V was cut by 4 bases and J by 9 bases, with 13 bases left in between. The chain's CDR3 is CASSPRQGGEQFF. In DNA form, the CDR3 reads TGTGCCAGCAGCCCCCGACAGGGAGGTGAGCAGTTCTTC.

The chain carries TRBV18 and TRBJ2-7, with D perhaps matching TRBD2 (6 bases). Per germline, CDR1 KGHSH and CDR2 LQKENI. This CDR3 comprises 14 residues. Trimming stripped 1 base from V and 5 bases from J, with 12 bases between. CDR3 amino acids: CASSPHPGGDEQYF. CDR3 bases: TGTGCCAGCTCACCACATCCCGGCGGGGACGAGCAGTACTTC.

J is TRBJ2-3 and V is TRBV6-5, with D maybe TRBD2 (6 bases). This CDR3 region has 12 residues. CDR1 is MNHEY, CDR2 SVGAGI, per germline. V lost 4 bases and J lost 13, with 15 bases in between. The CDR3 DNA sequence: TGTGCCAGCAGTTCCCGGGACTCAAGAGAGTATTTT. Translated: CASSSRDSREYF.

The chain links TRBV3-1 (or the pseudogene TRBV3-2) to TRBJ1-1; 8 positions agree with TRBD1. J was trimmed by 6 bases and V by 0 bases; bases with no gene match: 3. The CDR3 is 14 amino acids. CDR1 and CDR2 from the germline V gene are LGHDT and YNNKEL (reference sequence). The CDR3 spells CASSQDGQGSEAFF. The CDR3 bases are TGTGCCAGCAGCCAAGATGGACAGGGATCTGAAGCTTTCTTT.

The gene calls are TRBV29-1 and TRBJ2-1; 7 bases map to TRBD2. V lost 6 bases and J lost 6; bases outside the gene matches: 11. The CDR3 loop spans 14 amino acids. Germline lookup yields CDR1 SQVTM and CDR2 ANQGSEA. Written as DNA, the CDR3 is TGCAGCGTACAGTGGAGGGACTATAGCAATGAGCAGTTCTTC. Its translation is CSVQWRDYSNEQFF.

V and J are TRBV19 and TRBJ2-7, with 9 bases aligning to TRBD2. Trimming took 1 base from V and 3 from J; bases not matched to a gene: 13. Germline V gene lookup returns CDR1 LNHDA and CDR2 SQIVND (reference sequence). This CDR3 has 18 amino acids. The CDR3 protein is CASSIAIGGLAARYEQYF. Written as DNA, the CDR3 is TGTGCCAGTAGTATAGCGATTGGGGGACTAGCAGCCCGCTACGAGCAGTACTTC. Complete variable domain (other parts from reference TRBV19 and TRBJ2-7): DGGITQSPKYLFRKEGQNVTLSCEQNLNHDAMYWYRQDPGQGLRLIYYSQIVNDFQKGDIAEGYSVSREKKESFPLTVTSAQKNPTAFYLCASSIAIGGLAARYEQYFGPGTRLTVT.

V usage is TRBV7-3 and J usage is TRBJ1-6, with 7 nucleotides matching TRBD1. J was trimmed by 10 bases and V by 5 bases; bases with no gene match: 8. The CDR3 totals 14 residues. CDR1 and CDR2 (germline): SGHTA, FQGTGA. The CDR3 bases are TGTGCCAGCAGCCTAGACAGGGAGCGCTCACCCCTCCACTTT. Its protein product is CASSLDRERSPLHF.

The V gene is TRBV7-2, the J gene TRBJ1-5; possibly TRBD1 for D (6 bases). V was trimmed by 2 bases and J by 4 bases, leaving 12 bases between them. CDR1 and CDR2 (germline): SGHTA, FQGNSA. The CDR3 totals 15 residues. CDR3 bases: TGTGCCAGCAGCTTAAGGGTCAGGGGAAATCAGCCCCAGCATTTT. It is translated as CASSLRVRGNQPQHF.

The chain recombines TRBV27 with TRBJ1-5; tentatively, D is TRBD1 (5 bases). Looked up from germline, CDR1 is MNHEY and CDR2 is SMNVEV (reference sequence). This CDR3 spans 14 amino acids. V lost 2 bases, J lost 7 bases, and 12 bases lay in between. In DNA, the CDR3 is TGTGCCAGCAGTTTAGACCGTGGGGGACAGCCCCAGCATTTT. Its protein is CASSLDRGGQPQHF.

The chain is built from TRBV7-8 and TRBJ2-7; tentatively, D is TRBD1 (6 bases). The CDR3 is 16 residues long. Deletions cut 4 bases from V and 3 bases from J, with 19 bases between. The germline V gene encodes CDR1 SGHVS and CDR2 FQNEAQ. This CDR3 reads CASSSSRQGKNYEQYF. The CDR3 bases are TGTGCCAGCAGCTCCTCGAGGCAGGGGAAAAACTACGAGCAGTACTTC.

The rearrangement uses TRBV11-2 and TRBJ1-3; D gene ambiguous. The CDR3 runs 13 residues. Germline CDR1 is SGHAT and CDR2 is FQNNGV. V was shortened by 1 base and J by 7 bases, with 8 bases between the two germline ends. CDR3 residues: CASSLGMGNTIYF. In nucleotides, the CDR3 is TGTGCCAGCAGCTTAGGAATGGGGAACACCATATATTTT.

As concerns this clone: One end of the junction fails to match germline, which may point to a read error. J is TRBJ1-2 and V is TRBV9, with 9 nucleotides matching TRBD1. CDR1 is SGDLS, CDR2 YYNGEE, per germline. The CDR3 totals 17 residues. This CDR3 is CASSPLGQGQSNYDYTF. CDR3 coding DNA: TGTGCCAGCAGTCCCCTAGGACAGGGGCAATCTAACTATGACTACACCTTC.

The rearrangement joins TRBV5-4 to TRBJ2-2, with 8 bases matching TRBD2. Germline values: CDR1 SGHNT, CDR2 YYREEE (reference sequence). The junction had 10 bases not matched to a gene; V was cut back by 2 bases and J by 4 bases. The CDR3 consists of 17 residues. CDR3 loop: CASSFPSRGGTTGELFF. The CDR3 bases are TGTGCCAGCAGCTTCCCCTCTCGCGGGGGGACCACCGGGGAGCTGTTTTTT.

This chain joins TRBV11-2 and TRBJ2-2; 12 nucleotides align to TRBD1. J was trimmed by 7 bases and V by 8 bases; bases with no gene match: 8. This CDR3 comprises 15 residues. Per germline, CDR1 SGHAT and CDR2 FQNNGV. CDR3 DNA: TGTGCCAGCCTTCTAGGGACAGGGGGCTTCGGGGAGCTGTTTTTT. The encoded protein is CASLLGTGGFGELFF. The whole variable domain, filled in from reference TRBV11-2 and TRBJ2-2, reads EAGVAQSPRYKIIEKRQSVAFWCNPISGHATLYWYQQILGQGPKLLIQFQNNGVVDDSQLPKDRFSAERLKGVDSTLKIQPAKLEDSAVYLCASLLGTGGFGELFFGEGSRLTVL.